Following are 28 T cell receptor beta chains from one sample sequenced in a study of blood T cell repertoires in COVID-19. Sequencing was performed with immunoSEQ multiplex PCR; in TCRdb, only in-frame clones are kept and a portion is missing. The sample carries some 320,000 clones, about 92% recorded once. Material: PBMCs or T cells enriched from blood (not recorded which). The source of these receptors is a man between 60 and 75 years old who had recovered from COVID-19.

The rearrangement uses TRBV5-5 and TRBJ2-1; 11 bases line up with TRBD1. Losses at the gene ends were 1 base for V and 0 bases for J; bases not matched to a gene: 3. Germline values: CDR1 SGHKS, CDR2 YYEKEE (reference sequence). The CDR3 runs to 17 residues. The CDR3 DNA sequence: TGTGCCAGCAGCTTGTCCGGGACAGGGGGCTCCTACAATGAGCAGTTCTTC. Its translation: CASSLSGTGGSYNEQFF.

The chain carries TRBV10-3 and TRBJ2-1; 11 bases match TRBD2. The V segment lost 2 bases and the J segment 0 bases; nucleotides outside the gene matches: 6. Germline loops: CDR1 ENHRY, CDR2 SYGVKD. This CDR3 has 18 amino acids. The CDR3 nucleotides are TGTGCCATCAGTGAGCCTAGCGGGGGGTCGGGCTCCTACAATGAGCAGTTCTTC. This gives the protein CAISEPSGGSGSYNEQFF.

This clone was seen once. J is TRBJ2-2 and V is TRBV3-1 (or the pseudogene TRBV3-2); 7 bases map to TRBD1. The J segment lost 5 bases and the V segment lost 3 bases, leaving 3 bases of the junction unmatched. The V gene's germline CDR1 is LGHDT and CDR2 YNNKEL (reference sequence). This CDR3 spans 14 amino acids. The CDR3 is CASSQLQGTGELFF. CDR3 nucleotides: TGTGCCAGCAGCCAGCTACAGGGGACCGGGGAGCTGTTTTTT.

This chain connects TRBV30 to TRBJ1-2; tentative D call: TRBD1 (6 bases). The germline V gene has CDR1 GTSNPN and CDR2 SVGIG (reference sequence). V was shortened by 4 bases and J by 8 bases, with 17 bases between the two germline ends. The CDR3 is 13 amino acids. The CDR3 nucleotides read TGTGCCTGGACCAAGAGGGGGGGGCAAGGCTACACCTTC. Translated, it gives CAWTKRGGQGYTF. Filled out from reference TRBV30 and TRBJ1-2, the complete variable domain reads SQTIHQWPATLVQPVGSPLSLECTVEGTSNPNLYWYRQAAGRGLQLLFYSVGIGQISSEVPQNLSASRPQDRQFILSSKKLLLSDSGFYLCAWTKRGGQGYTFGSGTRLTVV.

In DNA, the CDR3 is TGTGCCAGCAGCTTAGGACAGGTCTCCGGTTCCGAAAAACTGTTTTTT. Translating it yields CASSLGQVSGSEKLFF. The chain has TRBV7-9 and TRBJ1-4; D perhaps matches TRBD1 (6 bases). CDR1 and CDR2 from the germline V gene are SEHNR and FQNEAQ (reference sequence). The CDR3 consists of 16 residues. Trimming stripped 1 base from V and 8 bases from J, with 17 bases between.

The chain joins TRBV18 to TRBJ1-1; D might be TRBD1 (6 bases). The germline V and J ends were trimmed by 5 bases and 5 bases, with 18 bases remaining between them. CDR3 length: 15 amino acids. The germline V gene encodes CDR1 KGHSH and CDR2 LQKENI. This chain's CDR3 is CASSANSGGQTEAFF. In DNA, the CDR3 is TGTGCCAGCTCAGCCAATAGCGGGGGGCAAACTGAAGCTTTCTTT.

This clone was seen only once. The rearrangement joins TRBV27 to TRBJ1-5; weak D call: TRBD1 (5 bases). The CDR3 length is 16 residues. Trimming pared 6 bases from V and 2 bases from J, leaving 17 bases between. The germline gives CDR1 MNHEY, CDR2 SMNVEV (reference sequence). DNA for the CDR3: TGTGCCAGCAGCCGCTCTGGGGGAGGGGGCAATCAGCCCCAGCATTTT. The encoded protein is CASSRSGGGGNQPQHF.

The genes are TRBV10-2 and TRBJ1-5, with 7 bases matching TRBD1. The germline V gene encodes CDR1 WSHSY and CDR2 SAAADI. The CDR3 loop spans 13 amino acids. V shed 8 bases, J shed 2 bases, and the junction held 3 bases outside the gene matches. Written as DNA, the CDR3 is TGCGCCAGCGCAACAGGGGGCAATCAGCCCCAGCATTTT. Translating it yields CASATGGNQPQHF.

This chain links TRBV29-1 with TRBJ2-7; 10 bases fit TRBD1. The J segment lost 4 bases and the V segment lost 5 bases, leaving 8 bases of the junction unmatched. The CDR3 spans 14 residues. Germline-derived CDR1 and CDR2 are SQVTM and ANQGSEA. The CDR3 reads CSVSRDRGVYEQYF. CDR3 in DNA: TGCAGCGTTTCCCGGGACAGGGGTGTTTACGAGCAGTACTTC.

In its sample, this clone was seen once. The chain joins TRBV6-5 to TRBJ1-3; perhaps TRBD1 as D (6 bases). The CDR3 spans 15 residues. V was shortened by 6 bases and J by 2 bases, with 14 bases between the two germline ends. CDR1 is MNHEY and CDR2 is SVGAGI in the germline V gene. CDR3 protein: CASSDTGSAGNTIYF. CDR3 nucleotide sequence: TGTGCCAGCAGCGACACAGGGAGCGCTGGAAACACCATATATTTT.

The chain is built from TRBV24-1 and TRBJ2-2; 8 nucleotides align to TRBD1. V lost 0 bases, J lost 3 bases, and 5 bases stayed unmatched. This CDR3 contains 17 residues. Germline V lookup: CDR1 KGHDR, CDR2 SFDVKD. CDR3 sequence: CATSDLWDRSYTGELFF. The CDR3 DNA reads TGTGCCACCAGTGATTTGTGGGACAGGAGTTACACCGGGGAGCTGTTTTTT.

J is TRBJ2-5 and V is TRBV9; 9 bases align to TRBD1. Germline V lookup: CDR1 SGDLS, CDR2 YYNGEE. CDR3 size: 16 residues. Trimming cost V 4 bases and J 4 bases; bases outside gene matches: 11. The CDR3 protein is CASSPDRTQGAETQYF. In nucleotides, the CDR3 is TGTGCCAGCAGCCCTGATCGGACACAGGGGGCAGAGACCCAGTACTTC.

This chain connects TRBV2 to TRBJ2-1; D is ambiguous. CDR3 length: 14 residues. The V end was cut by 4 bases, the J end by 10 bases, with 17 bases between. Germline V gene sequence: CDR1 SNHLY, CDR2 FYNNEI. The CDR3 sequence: CASSVISSAIEQFF. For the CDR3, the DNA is TGTGCCAGCAGTGTTATTAGCTCCGCCATAGAGCAGTTCTTC.

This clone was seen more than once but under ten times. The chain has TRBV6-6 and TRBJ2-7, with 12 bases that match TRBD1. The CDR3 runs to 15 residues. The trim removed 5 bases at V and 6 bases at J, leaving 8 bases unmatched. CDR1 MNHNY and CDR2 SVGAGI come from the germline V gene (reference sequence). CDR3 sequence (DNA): TGTGCCAGCAGTGCCCGGGGACAGGGGGCGGTCGAGCAGTACTTC. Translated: CASSARGQGAVEQYF.

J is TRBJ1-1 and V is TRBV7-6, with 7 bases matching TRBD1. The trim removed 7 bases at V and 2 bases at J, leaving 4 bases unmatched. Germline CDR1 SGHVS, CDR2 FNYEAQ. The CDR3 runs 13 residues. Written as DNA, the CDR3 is TGTGCCAGCAAGGAGGGGGCAAACACTGAAGCTTTCTTT. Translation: CASKEGANTEAFF. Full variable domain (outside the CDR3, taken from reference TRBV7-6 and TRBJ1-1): GAGVSQSPRYKVTKRGQDVALRCDPISGHVSLYWYRQALGQGPEFLTYFNYEAQQDKSGLPNDRFSAERPEGSISTLTIQRTEQRDSAMYRCASKEGANTEAFFGQGTRLTVV.

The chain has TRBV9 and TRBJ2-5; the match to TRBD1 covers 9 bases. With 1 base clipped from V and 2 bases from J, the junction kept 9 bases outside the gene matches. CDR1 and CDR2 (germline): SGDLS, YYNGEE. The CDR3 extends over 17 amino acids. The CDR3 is CASSVRGDRVGQETQYF. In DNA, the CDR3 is TGTGCCAGCAGCGTACGTGGGGACAGGGTGGGGCAAGAGACCCAGTACTTC.

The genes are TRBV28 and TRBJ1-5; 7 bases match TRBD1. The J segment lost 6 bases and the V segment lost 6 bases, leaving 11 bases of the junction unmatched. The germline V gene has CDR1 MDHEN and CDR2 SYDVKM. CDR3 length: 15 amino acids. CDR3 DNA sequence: TGTGCCAGCAGCGCTTACATCCCAGGGGGTCAGCCCCAGCATTTT. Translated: CASSAYIPGGQPQHF.

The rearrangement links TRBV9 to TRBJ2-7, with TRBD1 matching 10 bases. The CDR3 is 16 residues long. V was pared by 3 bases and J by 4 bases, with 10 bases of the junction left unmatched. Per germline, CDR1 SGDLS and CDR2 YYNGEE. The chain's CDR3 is CASSENRDRGLYEQYF. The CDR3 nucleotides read TGTGCCAGCAGCGAAAACCGGGACAGGGGTCTATACGAGCAGTACTTC.

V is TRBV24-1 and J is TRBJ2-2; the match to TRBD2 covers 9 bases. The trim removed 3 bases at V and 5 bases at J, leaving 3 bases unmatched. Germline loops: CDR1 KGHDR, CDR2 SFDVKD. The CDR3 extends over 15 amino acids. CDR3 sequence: CATSDTGLATGELFF. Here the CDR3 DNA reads TGTGCCACCAGTGATACCGGACTAGCGACCGGGGAGCTGTTTTTT.

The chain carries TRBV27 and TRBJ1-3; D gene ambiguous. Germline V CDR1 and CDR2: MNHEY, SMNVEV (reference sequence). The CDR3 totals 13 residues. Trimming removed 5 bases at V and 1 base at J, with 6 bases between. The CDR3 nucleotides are TGTGCCAGCAGTCCGGGTTCTGGAAACACCATATATTTT. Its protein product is CASSPGSGNTIYF.

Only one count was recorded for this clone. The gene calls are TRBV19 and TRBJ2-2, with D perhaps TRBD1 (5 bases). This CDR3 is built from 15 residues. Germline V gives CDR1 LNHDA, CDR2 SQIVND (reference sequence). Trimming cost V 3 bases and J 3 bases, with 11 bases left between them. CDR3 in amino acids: CASSIPGIYTGELFF. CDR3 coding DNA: TGTGCCAGTAGTATCCCAGGGATTTACACCGGGGAGCTGTTTTTT. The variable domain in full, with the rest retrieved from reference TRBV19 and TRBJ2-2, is DGGITQSPKYLFRKEGQNVTLSCEQNLNHDAMYWYRQDPGQGLRLIYYSQIVNDFQKGDIAEGYSVSREKKESFPLTVTSAQKNPTAFYLCASSIPGIYTGELFFGEGSRLTVL.

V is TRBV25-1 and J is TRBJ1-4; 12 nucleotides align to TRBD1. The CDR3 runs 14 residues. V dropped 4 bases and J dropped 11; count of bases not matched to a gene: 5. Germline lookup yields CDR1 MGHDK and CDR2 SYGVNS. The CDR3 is CASSVRDRGQKLFF. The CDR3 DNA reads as TGTGCCAGCAGTGTCCGGGACAGGGGGCAGAAACTGTTTTTT.

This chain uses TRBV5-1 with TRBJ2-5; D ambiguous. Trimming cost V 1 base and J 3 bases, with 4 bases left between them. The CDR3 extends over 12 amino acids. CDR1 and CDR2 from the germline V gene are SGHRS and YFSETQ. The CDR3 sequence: CASSLPEETQYF. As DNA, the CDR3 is TGCGCCAGCAGCTTGCCGGAAGAGACCCAGTACTTC.

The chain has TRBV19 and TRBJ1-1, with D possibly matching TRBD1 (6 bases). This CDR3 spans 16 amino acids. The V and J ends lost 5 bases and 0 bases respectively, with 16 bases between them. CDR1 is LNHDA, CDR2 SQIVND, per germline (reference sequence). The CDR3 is CASSSYQTGMNTEAFF. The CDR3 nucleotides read TGTGCCAGTAGTTCCTATCAGACAGGAATGAACACTGAAGCTTTCTTT. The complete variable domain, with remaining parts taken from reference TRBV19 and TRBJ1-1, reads DGGITQSPKYLFRKEGQNVTLSCEQNLNHDAMYWYRQDPGQGLRLIYYSQIVNDFQKGDIAEGYSVSREKKESFPLTVTSAQKNPTAFYLCASSSYQTGMNTEAFFGQGTRLTVV.

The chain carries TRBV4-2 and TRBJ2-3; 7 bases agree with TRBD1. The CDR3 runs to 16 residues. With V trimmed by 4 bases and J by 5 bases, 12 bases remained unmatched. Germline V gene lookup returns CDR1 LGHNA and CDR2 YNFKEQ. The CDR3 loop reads CASSPRVGGTEDTQYF. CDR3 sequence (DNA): TGTGCCAGCAGCCCCCGCGTCGGTGGGACAGAAGATACGCAGTATTTT.

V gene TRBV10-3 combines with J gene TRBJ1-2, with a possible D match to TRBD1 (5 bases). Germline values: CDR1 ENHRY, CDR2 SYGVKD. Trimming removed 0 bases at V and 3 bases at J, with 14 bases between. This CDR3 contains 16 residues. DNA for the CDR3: TGTGCCATCAGTGAGTCGGCAGGGAATCTTCACTATGGCTACACCTTC. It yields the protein CAISESAGNLHYGYTF.

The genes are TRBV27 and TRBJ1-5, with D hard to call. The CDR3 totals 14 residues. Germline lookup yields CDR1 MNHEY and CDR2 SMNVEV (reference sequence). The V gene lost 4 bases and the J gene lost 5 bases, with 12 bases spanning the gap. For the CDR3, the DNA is TGTGCCAGCAGTTGGGCCAGCGGGGATCAGCCCCAGCATTTT. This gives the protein CASSWASGDQPQHF.

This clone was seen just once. The CDR3 sequence is CASSVGFSGHAFF. As DNA, the CDR3 is TGTGCCAGCAGCGTAGGTTTTTCAGGGCACGCTTTCTTT. The rearrangement uses TRBV9 and TRBJ1-1, with D perhaps TRBD1 (5 bases). The CDR3 loop spans 13 amino acids. The germline V and J ends were trimmed by 0 bases and 11 bases, with 14 bases remaining between them. Looked up from germline, CDR1 is SGDLS and CDR2 is YYNGEE.